This T cell receptor (beta chain) was sequenced for a study of vaccination and CD4 T cells after COVID-19 (dated 2022 in TCRdb). In the study overall: Every convalescent patient had a positive nasal swab PCR test for SARS-CoV-2, with mild disease in about 9 patients and severe disease in one. In the convalescent cohort there were six males and four females, among whom were two Hispanic individuals, seven Caucasians, two Asians and one multiracial person. Participants received two doses of either the Pfizer-BioNTech BNT162b2 vaccine (n=8) or the Moderna mRNA-1273 vaccine (n=2). Post-COVID blood samples from convalescent patients were collected a median of 101 days after diagnosis, with a range of about 35 to 161 days. Post-vaccine blood samples were obtained a median of roughly 75 days after the second vaccine dose, with a range of roughly 13 to 250 days. Overlapping spike peptide pools from SARS-CoV-2 and from the common cold coronaviruses HCoV-NL63, HCoV-OC43 and HCoV-229E were used as culture stimuli. Control cultures used a CEFX viral epitope pool as positive control, an HIV-1 Nef peptide pool as negative control, or no peptide. The spike-specific CD4+ TCR repertoire was compared before and after mRNA vaccination in over nine COVID-19 convalescent patients and a few infection-naive healthy vaccine recipients. What the authors observed across the whole study: In convalescent patients, nearly all vaccine-specific clones (304 of 307) were found to be mono-reactive for SARS-CoV-2 spike rather than cross-reactive with common cold coronaviruses. Relatively few convalescent patients were included in the study, and early timepoints after natural infection were not analyzed. In convalescent patients, a median roughly 85% of post-vaccine SARS-CoV-2-reactive clones were detected only after vaccination, and vaccine-specific priming was suggested by this finding. An increase in the median number of SARS-CoV-2-reactive clonotypes from approximately 21 after infection to some 38 after vaccination was observed, but the change was not found to be significant.

To prepare the library, PCR was applied. TCR sequencing of DNA from cultured CD4+ T cells used the Oncomine TCR Beta short-read assay at the Johns Hopkins FTIC core. The QIAamp micro DNA kit was used to extract genomic DNA from the cultured CD4+ T cells. Oncomine TCR Beta libraries from cultured CD4+ T cells were pooled with unique dual indexes and sequenced on an Illumina iSeq 100. The published analysis was carried out like this. Non-productive sequences were removed, and CDR3s not starting with C, not ending with F or W, or shorter than 7 amino acids were discarded. The MANAFEST web application was used to identify antigen-specific clonotypes by comparing peptide-stimulated wells against reference wells and other culture wells. An FDR below 0.05, an odds ratio above 5, and a productive frequency above 0.1% in at least two of three replicate wells were required for clones to be considered positive. Clonotypes that were significantly expanded in both SARS-CoV-2 spike wells and at least one common cold coronavirus spike condition were defined as cross-reactive. CDR3 homology was assessed with Levenshtein distances (stringdist) and unrooted phylogenetic trees (ape) in R version 3.6.1. In TCRdb, the public reads were trimmed at Q25 with fastp and aligned with MiXCR, with productive beta chains retained. All rows with the same CDR3 protein become a single entry with the most common DNA and genes. TCRdb's processing, not the study's, gives the V and J calls here. Across this sample there are about 12,000 distinct CDR3 sequences, with less than 40% seen only once. The ten largest make up around a quarter of the sample.

The germline V gene supplies CDR1 ENHRY and CDR2 SYGVKD. A distance of 13 bases separates the germline ends of V and J, which lose 8 bases and 3 bases respectively. The CDR3 holds 14 amino acids from the cysteine to the phenylalanine. The retained sequence is limited to the CDR3, 42 bases, with the frame set at the first base. Regarding this clonotype: Its antigen is currently not known. Base qualities are not recorded, but no much larger clone differs from it by a single base.

This specimen's treatment or condition label, interpreted: approximately nine-day PBMC culture with coronavirus spike peptide pools or control peptides (ViraFEST assay). The ViraFEST assay, used in the study, expanded antigen-specific T cells with peptide pools and then identified the expanded clonotypes through TCR sequencing. The convalescent patients' positive SARS-CoV-2 PCR tests fell between March and December 2020, which was before the Alpha, Beta and Delta variants emerged in the United States. PBMCs were cultured at roughly 2 million per well in IMDM supplemented with approximately 4.7% human AB serum and 8.5 to 10 IU/ml IL-2, with about 9 ug/ml peptide pools added. On days 3 and 7, half of the culture medium was replaced with fresh IL-2-containing medium. Once the cells had been in culture for 9 to 10 days, the EasySep CD4+ T cell isolation kit was used to isolate CD4+ T cells by negative selection. Ficoll-Paque Plus gradient centrifugation was used to isolate PBMCs from whole blood, and the isolated PBMCs were then either used fresh or cryopreserved at -140C. In general, triplicate wells were set up for every culture condition.

The V and J genes are TRBV10-3 and TRBJ2-2; the D gene is perhaps TRBD2, on 5 matching bases. The sample consisted of cultured CD4+ T cells from blood. This clonotype was obtained from a human donor with COVID-19. DNA sequence: TGTGCCATCTCGAGGGTAGACGACACCGGGGAGCTGTTTTTT. The resulting protein is CAISRVDDTGELFF.